The 21 T cell receptor beta chains below were found in one sample sequenced in a study of CD8+ T cells in alopecia areata. Extracted RNA was reverse transcribed, and the resulting cDNA served as sequencing template. TCRdb's table, derived via immunoSEQ multiplex PCR, lists solely in-frame clones and lacks some. The sample records roughly 120,000 clones, 35% to 45% being singletons. The sequenced sample was CD4+ T cells sorted from blood. Receptor source: a human donor with alopecia areata.

The chain employs TRBV11-2 and TRBJ2-4; the D call may be TRBD1 or TRBD2 (5 bases each). The CDR3 is 11 amino acids. The germline V gene has CDR1 SGHAT and CDR2 FQNNGV. The V end was cut by 1 base, the J end by 11 bases, with 6 bases between. CDR3 residues: CASSLGGLQYF. CDR3 bases: TGTGCCAGCAGCTTAGGGGGACTTCAGTACTTC.

This clone was found a few times. CDR3 loop: CASSLGLGGGGYNSPLHF. CDR3 sequence (DNA): TGTGCCAGCAGTTTAGGCCTTGGAGGGGGCGGATATAATTCACCCCTCCACTTT. The chain recombines TRBV27 with TRBJ1-6; the match to TRBD1 covers 7 bases. V was pared by 2 bases and J by 4 bases, with 11 bases of the junction left unmatched. This CDR3 has 18 amino acids. Germline CDR1 and CDR2: MNHEY and SMNVEV (reference sequence).

The V call is TRBV2, the J call TRBJ2-3; D call uncertain. V lost 7 bases to trimming and J lost 6 bases, with 5 bases between them. The germline V gene has CDR1 SNHLY and CDR2 FYNNEI. The CDR3 has 10 amino acids. CDR3 region: CASMEDTQYF. CDR3 nucleotide sequence: TGTGCCAGCATGGAGGATACGCAGTATTTT.

The chain links TRBV7-2 to TRBJ1-5; 10 bases match TRBD1. CDR1 is SGHTA, CDR2 FQGNSA, per germline. V dropped 4 bases and J dropped 7; count of bases not matched to a gene: 7. This CDR3 comprises 15 residues. CDR3 residues: CASSWDRGSGQPQHF. As DNA, the CDR3 is TGTGCCAGCAGCTGGGACAGGGGAAGTGGGCAGCCCCAGCATTTT.

The J gene is TRBJ2-7, the V gene TRBV5-4; D is ambiguous. V was cut by 0 bases and J by 1 base, with 8 bases left in between. This CDR3 contains 14 residues. Germline CDR1 and CDR2: SGHNT and YYREEE (reference sequence). The CDR3, as DNA: TGTGCCAGCAGCTTGGAGCCCGATTCCTACGAGCAGTACTTC. Translating gives CASSLEPDSYEQYF.

The V call is TRBV6-1, the J call TRBJ1-2; TRBD1 agrees at 12 bases. The CDR3 extends over 14 amino acids. Trimming removed 3 bases from V and 7 bases from J; junction bases left unmatched: 3. Germline V gene lookup returns CDR1 MNHNS and CDR2 SASEGT. CDR3 sequence reads: CASSEGQGAVGYTF. CDR3 bases: TGTGCCAGCAGTGAGGGACAGGGGGCGGTTGGCTACACCTTC.

This sequence joins TRBV5-1 and TRBJ2-3; D is unclear. Germline V lookup: CDR1 SGHRS, CDR2 YFSETQ. The ends were cut back, 1 base at V and 3 bases at J, with 9 bases in the middle. The length of the CDR3 is 14 residues. Here the CDR3 DNA reads TGCGCCAGCAGCTTGTGGGCTGGGACAGATACGCAGTATTTT. This translates into CASSLWAGTDTQYF. Combining the CDR3 with reference TRBV5-1 and TRBJ2-3 gives the whole variable domain KAGVTQTPRYLIKTRGQQVTLSCSPISGHRSVSWYQQTPGQGLQFLFEYFSETQRNKGNFPGRFSGRQFSNSRSEMNVSTLELGDSALYLCASSLWAGTDTQYFGPGTRLTVL.

This clone was counted between two and nine times. CDR3 sequence reads: CASSQEMSSGTDTQYF. CDR3 nucleotides: TGTGCCAGCAGCCAAGAGATGTCTAGCGGGACAGATACGCAGTATTTT. The chain employs TRBV4-2 and TRBJ2-3; 8 nucleotides agree with TRBD2. In germline, CDR1 is LGHNA, CDR2 YNFKEQ. Trimming removed 0 bases from V and 3 bases from J; junction bases left unmatched: 5. This CDR3 comprises 16 residues.

This chain joins TRBV23-1 and TRBJ1-2; no definite D call. TRBV23-1 is an ORF; its function is uncertain. V was trimmed by 2 bases and J by 8 bases, leaving 9 bases between them. The CDR3 has 12 amino acids. CDR3 sequence reads: CASSQTELGYTF. The CDR3 DNA reads as TGCGCCAGCAGTCAAACCGAGCTAGGCTACACCTTC.

V and J are TRBV29-1 and TRBJ2-2, with no clear D. This CDR3 comprises 13 residues. Germline V CDR1 and CDR2: SQVTM, ANQGSEA. V lost 7 bases and J 1 base, leaving 10 bases between the germline ends. Here the CDR3 reads CSADRMNTGELFF. CDR3 sequence (DNA): TGCAGCGCTGACCGTATGAACACCGGGGAGCTGTTTTTT.

The chain joins TRBV5-1 to TRBJ1-1, with a weak D call TRBD1 (5 bases). CDR3 size: 14 residues. The germline CDR1 and CDR2 sequences are SGHRS and YFSETQ. With 0 bases removed from V and 5 bases from J, the gap between germline ends came to 11 bases. The DNA for the CDR3 is TGCGCCAGCAGCTTGGTGTCCAGGGAGACTGAAGCTTTCTTT. Translating it yields CASSLVSRETEAFF.

This clone has just a few counts. The chain carries TRBV7-2 and TRBJ1-1; no clear D gene. V was cut by 7 bases and J by 1 base, with 13 bases left in between. CDR1 SGHTA and CDR2 FQGNSA come from the germline V gene. The CDR3 covers 14 residues. The chain's CDR3 is CASTQALPNTEAFF. CDR3 nucleotide sequence: TGTGCCAGCACCCAAGCCCTTCCGAACACTGAAGCTTTCTTT.

The CDR3 here is CASSQDAYGYTF. The CDR3 DNA reads as TGCGCCAGCAGCCAGGACGCCTATGGCTACACCTTC. The chain couples TRBV4-1 to TRBJ1-2; D gene uncertain. The CDR3 runs 12 residues. V was cut by 3 bases and J by 4 bases, with 6 bases left in between. Germline V gene data show CDR1 as MGHRA and CDR2 as YSYEKL.

The chain is built from TRBV4-3 and TRBJ1-1; D ambiguous. The V end was cut by 4 bases, the J end by 4 bases, with 13 bases between. Looked up from germline, CDR1 is LGHNA and CDR2 is YSLEER. The CDR3 is 14 amino acids. The CDR3 DNA reads as TGCGCCAGCAGCCCCGCCGGACGGGCCACTGAAGCTTTCTTT. It encodes CASSPAGRATEAFF.

This clone was counted a few times. The chain links TRBV18 to TRBJ1-1; no reliable D call. The V and J ends lost 0 bases and 3 bases respectively, with 8 bases between them. The CDR3 is 14 residues long. The germline gives CDR1 KGHSH, CDR2 LQKENI. The CDR3 DNA sequence: TGTGCCAGCTCACCACCGTCCAAAGACACTGAAGCTTTCTTT. Encoded protein: CASSPPSKDTEAFF.

The chain couples TRBV7-2 to TRBJ2-3, with no clear D. There are 17 residues in the CDR3. Trimming took 1 base from V and 6 from J, leaving 20 bases between them. Per the germline V gene, CDR1 is SGHTA and CDR2 is FQGNSA. The CDR3 spells CASSLVRPARSVDTQYF. In DNA form, the CDR3 reads TGTGCCAGCAGCTTAGTTAGGCCAGCCCGTTCGGTGGATACGCAGTATTTT.

This chain joins TRBV28 and TRBJ2-5, with D perhaps TRBD2 (6 bases). V was shortened by 2 bases and J by 4 bases, with 17 bases between the two germline ends. Germline lookup yields CDR1 MDHEN and CDR2 SYDVKM. The CDR3 runs 16 residues. As DNA, the CDR3 is TGTGCCAGCAGTTTAGGCTACGGGGACTCCTCAGAGACCCAGTACTTC. This translates into CASSLGYGDSSETQYF.

The V and J genes are TRBV29-1 and TRBJ2-1, with 12 nucleotides matching TRBD1. J gave up 9 bases and V 8 bases, and 8 bases lay outside the gene matches. Germline V CDR1 and CDR2: SQVTM, ANQGSEA. CDR3 size: 13 residues. The CDR3 DNA reads TGCAGCCTCGGGACAGGGGGCTTTGGTGAGCAGTTCTTC. It specifies CSLGTGGFGEQFF.

The V gene is TRBV11-2, the J gene TRBJ2-5; 9 bases map to TRBD1. This CDR3 spans 18 amino acids. Trimming removed 5 bases from V and 0 bases from J; junction bases left unmatched: 13. Germline V gives CDR1 SGHAT, CDR2 FQNNGV. CDR3 DNA sequence: TGTGCCAGCAGCAGGGGGCTTAGGGACAGGGCGTACCAAGAGACCCAGTACTTC. It yields the protein CASSRGLRDRAYQETQYF.

The chain is built from TRBV4-2 and TRBJ2-7; 10 bases match TRBD2. This CDR3 contains 15 residues. The V and J ends lost 4 bases and 7 bases, in that order; junction bases with no gene match: 10. Germline loops: CDR1 LGHNA, CDR2 YNFKEQ. In nucleotides, the CDR3 is TGTGCCAGCAGCCCAGGGACTAGCGAGGATGTAGAGCAGTACTTC. Translated: CASSPGTSEDVEQYF.

This clone was recorded a few times. The chain combines TRBV29-1 with TRBJ2-5, with 9 bases lining up with TRBD2. The CDR3 is made up of 15 amino acids. Germline CDR1 is SQVTM and CDR2 is ANQGSEA. V lost 4 bases, J lost 6 bases, and 12 bases stayed unmatched. The CDR3 sequence is CSVGRSSGSSKTQYF. The CDR3 DNA follows: TGCAGCGTTGGGCGAAGTAGCGGGAGTTCCAAGACCCAGTACTTC. Full variable domain (outside the CDR3, taken from reference TRBV29-1 and TRBJ2-5): SAVISQKPSRDICQRGTSLTIQCQVDSQVTMMFWYRQQPGQSLTLIATANQGSEATYESGFVIDKFPISRPNLTFSTLTVSNMSPEDSSIYLCSVGRSSGSSKTQYFGPGTRLLVL.